The text below deals with one T cell receptor (beta chain). The sample comes from a study of cytomegalovirus exposure and HLA in healthy donors. Trimming at V came to 10 bases and at J to 4 bases, leaving 6 bases not matched to a gene. This CDR3 contains 14 residues. CDR1 SNHLY and CDR2 FYNNEI come from the germline V gene. The PCR made use of 60 Vbeta and 13 Jbeta primers. Libraries were prepared by immunoSEQ multiplex PCR; TCRdb keeps only in-frame clonotypes and omits some of them. The listing records 200,000 to 250,000 clones. V and J are TRBV2 and TRBJ2-3; 12 bases map to TRBD1. The sequenced sample was PBMCs. The TCR sequence derives from a woman in her 30s in good health and CMV-seropositive. DNA of the CDR3: TGTGCCATCCATGGGACAGGGGGCCCAGATACGCAGTATTTT. Amino acid sequence: CAIHGTGGPDTQYF. Full variable domain (remainder filled in from reference TRBV2 and TRBJ2-3): EPEVTQTPSHQVTQMGQEVILRCVPISNHLYFYWYRQILGQKVEFLVSFYNNEISEKSEIFDDQFSVERPDGSNFTLKIRSTKLEDSAMYFCAIHGTGGPDTQYFGPGTRLTVL.